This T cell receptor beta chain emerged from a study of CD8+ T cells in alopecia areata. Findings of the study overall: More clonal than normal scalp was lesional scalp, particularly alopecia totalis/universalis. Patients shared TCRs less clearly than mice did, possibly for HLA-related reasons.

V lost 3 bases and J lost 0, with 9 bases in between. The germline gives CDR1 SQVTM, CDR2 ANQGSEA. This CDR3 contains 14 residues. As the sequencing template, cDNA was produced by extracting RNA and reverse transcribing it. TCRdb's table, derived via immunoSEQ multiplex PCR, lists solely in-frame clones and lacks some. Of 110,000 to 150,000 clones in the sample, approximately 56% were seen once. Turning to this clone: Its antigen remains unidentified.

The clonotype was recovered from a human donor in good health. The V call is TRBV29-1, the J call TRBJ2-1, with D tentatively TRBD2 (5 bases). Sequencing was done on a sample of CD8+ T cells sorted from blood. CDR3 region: CSVEGRGSYNEQFF. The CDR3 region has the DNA TGCAGCGTTGAGGGCCGGGGCTCCTACAATGAGCAGTTCTTC.